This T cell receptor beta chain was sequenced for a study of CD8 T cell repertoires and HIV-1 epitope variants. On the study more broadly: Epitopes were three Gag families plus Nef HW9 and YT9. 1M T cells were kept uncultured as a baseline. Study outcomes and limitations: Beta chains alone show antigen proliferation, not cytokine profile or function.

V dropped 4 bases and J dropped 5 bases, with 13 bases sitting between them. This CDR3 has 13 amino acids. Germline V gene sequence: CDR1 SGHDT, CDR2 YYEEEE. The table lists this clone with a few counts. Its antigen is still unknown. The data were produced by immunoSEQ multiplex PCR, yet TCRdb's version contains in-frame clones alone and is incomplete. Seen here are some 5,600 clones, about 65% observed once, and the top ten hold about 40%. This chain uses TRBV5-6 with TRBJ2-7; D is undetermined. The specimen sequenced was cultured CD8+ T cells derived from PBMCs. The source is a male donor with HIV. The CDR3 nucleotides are TGTGCCAGCAGCAAAACAATGTTCAACGAGCAGTACTTC. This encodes CASSKTMFNEQYF.